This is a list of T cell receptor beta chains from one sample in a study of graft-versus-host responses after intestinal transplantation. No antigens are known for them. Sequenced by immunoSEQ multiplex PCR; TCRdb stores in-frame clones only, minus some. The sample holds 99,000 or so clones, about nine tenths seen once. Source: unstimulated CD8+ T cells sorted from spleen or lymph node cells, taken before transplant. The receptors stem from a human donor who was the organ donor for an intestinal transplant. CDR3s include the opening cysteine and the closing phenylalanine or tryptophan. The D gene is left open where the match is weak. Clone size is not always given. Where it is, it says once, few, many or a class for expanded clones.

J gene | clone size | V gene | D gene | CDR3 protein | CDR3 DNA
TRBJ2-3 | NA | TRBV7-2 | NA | CASSSFMSAAPWDTQYF | TGTGCCAGCAGCTCCTTTATGTCGGCGGCCCCCTGGGATACGCAGTATTTT
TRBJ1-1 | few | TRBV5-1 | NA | CASSFQADTEAFF | TGCGCCAGCAGCTTCCAGGCTGACACTGAAGCTTTCTTT
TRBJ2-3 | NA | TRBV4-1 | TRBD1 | CASSPTGERTVNTDTQYF | TGCGCCAGCAGCCCTACAGGGGAAAGGACGGTGAACACAGATACGCAGTATTTT
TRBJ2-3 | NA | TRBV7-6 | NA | CASSLVWGEVTDTQYF | TGTGCCAGCAGCTTAGTCTGGGGGGAGGTGACAGATACGCAGTATTTT
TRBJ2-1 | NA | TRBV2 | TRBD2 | CASISSGGVSYNEQFF | TGTGCCAGCATTAGTAGCGGGGGGGTCTCCTACAATGAGCAGTTCTTC
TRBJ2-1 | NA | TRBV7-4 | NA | CASSLKPGTITAEQFF | TGTGCCAGCAGCTTAAAACCGGGGACAATAACTGCTGAGCAGTTCTTC
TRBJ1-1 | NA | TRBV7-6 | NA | CASSPGTRNTEAFF | TGTGCCAGCAGCCCCGGGACAAGGAACACTGAAGCTTTCTTT
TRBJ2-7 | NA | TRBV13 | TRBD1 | CASATGEDYEQYF | TGTGCCAGCGCGACAGGGGAAGACTACGAGCAGTACTTC
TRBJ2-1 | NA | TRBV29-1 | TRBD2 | CSATSRDYSLNEQFF | TGCAGCGCCACCAGCCGGGACTACAGTCTCAATGAGCAGTTCTTC
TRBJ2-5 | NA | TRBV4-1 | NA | CASSQDPPIRRETQYF | TGCGCCAGCAGCCAAGATCCCCCGATCCGGCGGGAGACCCAGTACTTC
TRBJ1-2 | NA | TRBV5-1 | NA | CASSPSGGGWYGYTF | TGCGCCAGCAGCCCCTCCGGGGGGGGTTGGTATGGCTACACCTTC
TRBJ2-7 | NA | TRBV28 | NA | CASSSSGLSSYEQYF | TGTGCCAGCAGTTCGAGCGGGCTGAGCTCCTACGAGCAGTACTTC
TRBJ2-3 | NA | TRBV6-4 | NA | CASRDGLLTDTQYF | TGTGCCAGCAGGGACGGACTTCTAACAGATACGCAGTATTTT
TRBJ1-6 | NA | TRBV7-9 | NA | CASRSRGFTSPLHF | TGTGCCAGCAGATCCCGCGGTTTCACTTCACCCCTCCACTTT
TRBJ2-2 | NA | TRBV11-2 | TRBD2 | CASSLDRERGRTGELFF | TGTGCCAGCAGCTTAGATCGTGAGCGGGGACGGACCGGGGAGCTGTTTTTT
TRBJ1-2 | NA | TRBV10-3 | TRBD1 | CAISGLDRVSLGYGYTF | TGTGCCATCAGTGGGTTGGACAGGGTCTCTTTGGGCTATGGCTACACCTTC
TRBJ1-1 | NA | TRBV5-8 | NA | CASSLAVTGMNTEAFF | TGTGCCAGCAGCTTGGCGGTTACAGGAATGAACACTGAAGCTTTCTTT
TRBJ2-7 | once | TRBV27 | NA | CASSFSGSYEQYF | TGTGCCAGCAGTTTCTCGGGCTCCTACGAGCAGTACTTC
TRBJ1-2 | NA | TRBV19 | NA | CASRMTAPQGYTF | TGTGCCAGTAGGATGACAGCCCCACAAGGCTACACCTTC
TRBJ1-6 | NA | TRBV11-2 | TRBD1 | CASRITGGTGTNSPLHF | TGTGCCAGCAGAATCACGGGGGGGACAGGGACGAATTCACCCCTCCACTTT
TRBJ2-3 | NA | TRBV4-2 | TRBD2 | CASSQVAGGAPDTQYF | TGTGCCAGCAGCCAAGTGGCCGGGGGGGCCCCAGATACGCAGTATTTT
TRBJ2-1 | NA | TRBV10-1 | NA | CASSLGQGEQFF | TGCGCCAGCAGTCTGGGGCAGGGTGAGCAGTTCTTC
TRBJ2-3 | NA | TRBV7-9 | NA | CASSLVQGLSATDTQYF | TGTGCCAGCAGCTTAGTACAGGGTTTATCGGCGACAGATACGCAGTATTTT
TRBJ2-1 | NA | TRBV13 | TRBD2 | CASSSSGGTYNEQFF | TGTGCCAGCAGTTCTAGCGGGGGCACCTACAATGAGCAGTTCTTC
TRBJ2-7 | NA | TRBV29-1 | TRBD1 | CSVGGGTGGDGRSYEQYF | TGCAGCGTTGGGGGAGGGACAGGGGGGGATGGTCGCTCCTACGAGCAGTACTTC
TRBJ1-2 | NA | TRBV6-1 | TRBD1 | CASSAGGTGSYGYTF | TGTGCCAGCAGCGCAGGGGGGACAGGAAGCTATGGCTACACCTTC
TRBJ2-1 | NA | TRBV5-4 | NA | CASSLRGYSSYNEQFF | TGTGCCAGCAGCTTGCGGGGGTATAGCTCCTACAATGAGCAGTTCTTC
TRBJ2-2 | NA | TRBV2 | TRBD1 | CAVRTGGTGELFF | TGTGCCGTGCGGACAGGGGGCACCGGGGAGCTGTTTTTT
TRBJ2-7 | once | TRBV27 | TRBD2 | CASSFLSGSSYEQYF | TGTGCCAGCAGTTTCCTTAGCGGGAGCTCCTACGAGCAGTACTTC
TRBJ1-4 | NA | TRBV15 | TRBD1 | CATADGTGTMGNEKLFF | TGTGCCACAGCGGACGGGACAGGGACTATGGGGAATGAAAAACTGTTTTTT
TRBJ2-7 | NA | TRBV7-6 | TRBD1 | CASSPGTVGAYEQYF | TGTGCCAGCAGCCCTGGGACAGTAGGGGCCTACGAGCAGTACTTC
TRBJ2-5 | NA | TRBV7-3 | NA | CASSLIGSETQYF | TGTGCCAGCAGCTTAATCGGTTCGGAGACCCAGTACTTC
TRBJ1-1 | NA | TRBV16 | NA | CASSPLDRTMNTEAFF | TGTGCCAGCAGCCCCCTTGACAGAACCATGAACACTGAAGCTTTCTTT
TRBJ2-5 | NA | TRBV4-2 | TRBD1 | CASSQVSVRTGVQETQYF | TGTGCCAGCAGCCAAGTCTCCGTACGGACAGGGGTCCAAGAGACCCAGTACTTC
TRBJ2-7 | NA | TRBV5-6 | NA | CASSFTGRLAYEQYF | TGTGCCAGCAGCTTTACAGGTCGACTCGCCTACGAGCAGTACTTC
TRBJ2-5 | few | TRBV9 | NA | CASSVRGQGKETQYF | TGTGCCAGCAGTGTCCGGGGTCAGGGGAAGGAGACCCAGTACTTC
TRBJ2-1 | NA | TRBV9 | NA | CASSVAGVYNEQFF | TGTGCCAGCAGCGTAGCAGGGGTCTACAATGAGCAGTTCTTC
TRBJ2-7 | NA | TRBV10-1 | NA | CASSESPLLAVSSYEQYF | TGCGCCAGCAGTGAGAGCCCCTTATTAGCGGTTAGCTCCTACGAGCAGTACTTC
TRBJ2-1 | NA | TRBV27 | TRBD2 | CASSLFGRGSSYNEQFF | TGTGCCAGCAGTTTATTTGGGCGGGGGAGCTCCTACAATGAGCAGTTCTTC
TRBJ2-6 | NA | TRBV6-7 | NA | CASSVDSVIGANVLTF | TGTGCCAGCAGTGTAGACAGCGTTATTGGGGCCAACGTCCTGACTTTC
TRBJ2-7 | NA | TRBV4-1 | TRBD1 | CASSQVQGVSYEQYF | TGCGCCAGCAGCCAAGTACAGGGGGTATCCTACGAGCAGTACTTC
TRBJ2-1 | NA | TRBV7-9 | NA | CASSLAWHRRFYNEQFF | TGTGCCAGCAGCTTAGCGTGGCACCGCCGTTTTTACAATGAGCAGTTCTTC
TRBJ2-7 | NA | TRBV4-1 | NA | CASSQQGSSYEQYF | TGCGCCAGCAGCCAACAGGGGAGTTCCTACGAGCAGTACTTC
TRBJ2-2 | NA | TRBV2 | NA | CASRGRPGELFF | TGTGCCAGCAGGGGGAGGCCCGGGGAGCTGTTTTTT
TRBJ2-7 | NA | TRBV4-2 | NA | CASSQAADPYEQYF | TGTGCCAGCAGCCAAGCAGCGGACCCTTACGAGCAGTACTTC
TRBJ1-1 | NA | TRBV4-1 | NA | CASSLTRGHTEAFF | TGCGCCAGCAGCCTAACAAGGGGCCACACTGAAGCTTTCTTT
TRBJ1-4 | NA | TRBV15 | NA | CATSKGGLNEKLFF | TGTGCCACCAGCAAGGGAGGCCTCAATGAAAAACTGTTTTTT
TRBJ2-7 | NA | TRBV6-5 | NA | CASTPLYEQYF | TGTGCCAGCACGCCCCTATACGAGCAGTACTTC
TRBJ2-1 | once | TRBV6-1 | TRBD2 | CASSEQLAGVSEQFF | TGTGCCAGCAGTGAACAGCTAGCGGGAGTAAGTGAGCAGTTCTTC
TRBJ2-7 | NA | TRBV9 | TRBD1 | CASEQGSESGEQYF | TGTGCCAGCGAACAGGGGAGTGAATCGGGCGAGCAGTACTTC
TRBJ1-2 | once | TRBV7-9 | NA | CASSRLGAPFYGYTF | TGTGCCAGCAGCCGCCTTGGGGCCCCCTTCTATGGCTACACCTTC
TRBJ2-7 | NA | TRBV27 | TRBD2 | CASSPGLGLYEQYF | TGTGCCAGCAGCCCGGGACTAGGGCTATACGAGCAGTACTTC
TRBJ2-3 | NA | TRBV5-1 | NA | CASSLEGGIRADTQYF | TGCGCCAGCAGCTTGGAAGGGGGTATTAGGGCAGATACGCAGTATTTT
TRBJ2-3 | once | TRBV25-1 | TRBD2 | CASSEGGDRALWDTQYF | TGTGCCAGCAGTGAGGGGGGGGACCGAGCTCTCTGGGATACGCAGTATTTT
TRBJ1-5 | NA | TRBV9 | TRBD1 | CASSVGQGVGQPQHF | TGTGCCAGCAGCGTAGGGCAGGGGGTTGGACAGCCCCAGCATTTT
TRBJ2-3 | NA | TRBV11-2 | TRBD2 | CASSLVFSSGSSSTDTQYF | TGTGCCAGCAGCTTAGTTTTTTCTAGCGGGAGCTCTAGCACAGATACGCAGTATTTT
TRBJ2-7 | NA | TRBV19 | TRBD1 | CASSTGQGSYEQYF | TGTGCCAGTAGTACGGGACAGGGGTCCTACGAGCAGTACTTC